This is a list of T cell receptor beta chains from one sample in a study of identical twins. MiXCR, run by TCRdb on the 5' RACE reads, gives a single entry per CDR3 protein. The table shows roughly 250,000 distinct CDR3 sequences, with more than 12% occurring only once. Sequencing was performed on memory (CD45RO+) T cells sorted from blood. The receptors derive from a woman under 30 in good health. Each CDR3 is given with its conserved first and last residue. A D gene is named only where the DNA matches it firmly. Expanded clones are given a class, and other clones once, few, many or no size at all.

>NA|NA|TRBV20-1
CSAFRMEQFF
>TRBD2|NA|TRBV5-1
CASSSGTSGGAAEQFF
>NA|few|TRBV27
CASSFKGGWYEQYF
>NA|few|TRBV5-1
CASSLAAGALRREQYF
>NA|NA|TRBV27
CASGTGTYNEQFF
>NA|once|TRBV20-1
CSAEISPAQHF
>NA|NA|TRBV21-1
CASSKGPGQSKF
>TRBD1|few|TRBV20-1
CSAQGRDTEAFF
>TRBD2|NA|TRBV12-3/TRBV12-4
CASSLARLAGTSYEQYF
>TRBD1|few|TRBV2
CASSGITGDQPQHF
>NA|few|TRBV20-1
CSARMFQGWVSEAFF
>NA|few|TRBV29-1
CSVDQVPAQYF
>NA|many|TRBV7-3
CASSPHVGGPYEQFF
>NA|NA|TRBV7-9
CASSRSSMSAGELFF
>TRBD1|few|TRBV25-1
CASRKQGAGSYGYTF
>NA|few|TRBV14
CASSQGETAVYQETQYF
>TRBD2|few|TRBV5-6
CASSLGPSGTYEQYF
>NA|NA|TRBV9
CASSVDAGNQPQHF
>NA|once|TRBV7-8
CASSFSPGVTDTQYF
>NA|few|TRBV5-6
CASSLIVSVGTGELFF
>TRBD2|NA|TRBV6-2/TRBV6-3
CASSRRLAGGIEQFF
>NA|NA|TRBV20-1
CSAGPPGYTEAFF
>NA|many|TRBV3-1
CASSQRDSPLHF
>TRBD1|few|TRBV29-1
CSVVQGGNEKLFF
>NA|many|TRBV12-3/TRBV12-4
CASSASGTRGNQPQHF
>NA|few|TRBV27
CASGTGPNSPLHF
>NA|few|TRBV29-1
CSVERDKGSEAFF
>NA|few|TRBV7-2
CASSSDWFGVQYF
>TRBD1|NA|TRBV11-1
CASSSLSAQGAGYYGYTF
>NA|few|TRBV18
CASSPRTDYNSPLHF